This TCR beta chain was documented in a study of immune cell composition in non-small cell lung cancer. Using immunoSEQ multiplex PCR, the repertoire was profiled, and TCRdb retains in-frame clones only, with some absent. The sample shows about 4,900 clones, about 80% of them seen only once. This TCR was recovered from a human donor with non-small cell lung cancer. Sequencing was done on a sample of lung tumor tissue.

This CDR3 is CASSVGGLEGYEQFF. The CDR3 bases are TGTGCCAGCAGCGTAGGAGGGTTAGAGGGCTATGAGCAGTTCTTC. This chain connects TRBV9 to TRBJ2-1, with a tentative D call TRBD2 (5 bases). Per germline, CDR1 SGDLS and CDR2 YYNGEE. This CDR3 is built from 15 residues. V gave up 0 bases and J gave up 8 bases, with 15 bases separating them. Full variable domain (missing parts from reference TRBV9 and TRBJ2-1): DSGVTQTPKHLITATGQRVTLRCSPRSGDLSVYWYQQSLDQGLQFLIQYYNGEERAKGNILERFSAQQFPDLHSELNLSSLELGDSALYFCASSVGGLEGYEQFFGPGTRLTVL.